This section outlines one TCR beta chain sequence together with its context. Per the study methods: Reference gene primer amplification yielded estimated nucleated cell counts. Here immunoSEQ multiplex PCR was the method, and the copy in TCRdb shows in-frame clones only, minus some. That table supplies the V and J calls and clone size; D and trimming were determined from the DNA. The sample carries 100,000 to 150,000 clones, roughly 88% recorded once. These data are taken from a study of blood T cell repertoires in COVID-19. The wider study: Both acute and convalescent COVID-19 samples were obtained from the United States, Italy and Spain. From T cells, B-cell-depleted T cells, or PBMCs came the material, which was cDNA or gDNA.

Trimming took off 3 bases at V and 2 bases at J, with 8 bases between the two ends. This CDR3 has 13 amino acids. The germline CDR1 and CDR2 sequences are GTSNPN and SVGIG (reference sequence). The receptor comes from a man aged 35 to 55 with acute or convalescent COVID-19. Sequencing used peripheral blood. The chain carries TRBV30 and TRBJ1-5; D is possibly TRBD1 (5 bases). CDR3 sequence reads: CAWSREGNQPQHF. The CDR3 DNA follows: TGTGCCTGGAGCAGGGAAGGCAATCAGCCCCAGCATTTT.